This entry is about one TCR beta chain. Its antigen is unknown. The data were taken from a study of shared clonotypes between healthy human individuals. Germline V gene lookup returns CDR1 SQVTM and CDR2 ANQGSEA. V was trimmed by 3 bases and J by 0 bases, leaving 15 bases between them. This CDR3 has 15 residues. It was across several immunoSEQ plates that each subset's genomic DNA was evenly split. A 200 ng quantity of DNA, 32,000 or so T cell genomes, went into the sorted-subset replicate PCRs. Some clones are missing from TCRdb's copy, which holds only in-frame ones; the method was immunoSEQ multiplex PCR. The profile shows some 2.1 million clones, about 94% of them singletons. Positive CCR7 selection of CD45RO-negative cells yielded the naive CD8 cells, and terminally differentiated effector memory CD45RA+ cells were excluded. Findings and limits, study-wide: Some clonotypes were shared by all four sorted-subset donors, while others were not shared. The non-shared ones had lower generation probabilities than the shared ones.

The receptor comes from a man aged 18 to 29 in good health. Some clones in this sample may be carry-over from other donors' samples. The specimen sequenced was naive CD8+ T cells from PBMCs. The J gene is TRBJ2-7, the V gene TRBV29-1; D not certain. In DNA, the CDR3 is TGCAGCGTTGATCTTCCGGGCGACGGCTCCTACGAGCAGTACTTC. Translating it yields CSVDLPGDGSYEQYF.